This TCR beta chain was captured by sequencing in a study of blood T cell repertoires in COVID-19 (dated by TCRdb to 2019 to 2021). For the wider study: Samples from collaborators originated in the United States, Italy and Spain and spanned both the acute and convalescent phases of COVID-19. Where HLA class I and class II types were available, the types were taken from metadata supplied by the sample provider, not from assay-based typing. The dataset comprised deeply sampled blood TCRbeta repertoires from subjects exposed to, actively infected with, or recovered from COVID-19. The repertoires were released in a freely available public database meant as a resource for research on the immune response to SARS-CoV-2. The sample metadata nearly always contained a de-identified subject ID, COVID-19 status, age in years and sex. The prospective study material was composed of cDNA or gDNA derived from T cells, B-cell-depleted T cells, or PBMCs. The samples were drawn from two sources: the first 160 participants of the ongoing ImmuneRACE study, and 950 to 1,500 subjects contributed by 6 global collaborators.

This clone came up a few times. Its binding antigen is unknown. Nothing much larger sits one base from this clone, and base qualities are not available. Paper-wide results and their limitations: The amount of clinical and demographic metadata varied by source and participant and was provided uncurated.

The CDR1 and CDR2 encoded by the germline V gene are SNHLY and FYNNEI. The germline ends are 12 bases apart after V is trimmed by 1 base and J by 6 bases. The CDR3 spans 14 residues, from the cysteine through the phenylalanine. Here the CDR3 DNA is all that survives: 42 bases in frame from base 1. Collaborating institutions collected whole blood in K2EDTA tubes following their own protocols. For TCRbeta analysis, collaborators shipped samples in one of three forms: frozen whole blood, isolated PBMCs, or DNA extracted from either of those sample types. TCRbeta CDR3 regions were amplified from genomic DNA using the immunoSEQ Assay, a bias-controlled multiplex PCR. As for the original processing: The number of nucleated cells in each sample was estimated from the amplification of reference gene primers within the assay. Sequence reads were collapsed and filtered to measure the absolute abundance of every unique TCRbeta CDR3 rearrangement. For each sample, productive Simpson clonality was calculated as the square root of Simpson's diversity index across productive rearrangements. TCRdb took over this immuneACCESS table, retaining in-frame rearrangements with V and J assigned. Such tables are incomplete; in checked studies, under half of the missing clones stem from an unresolved V gene, and the remainder is unexplained. The V and J calls and clone size were taken over from that table, and D and trimming were inferred from the DNA. The sample contains about 86,000 clones, around four fifths of them found a single time. The ten top clones hold 3.4% of the sample.

Rearrangement joined TRBV2 to TRBJ1-2; the D gene cannot be named for sure. The sequenced material came from peripheral blood. The receptor's source is a man aged 45 to 65 with acute or convalescent COVID-19. The CDR3 region reads CASSEGPDKNGYTF. The DNA sequence is as follows: TGTGCCAGCAGTGAAGGCCCTGACAAGAATGGCTACACCTTC.